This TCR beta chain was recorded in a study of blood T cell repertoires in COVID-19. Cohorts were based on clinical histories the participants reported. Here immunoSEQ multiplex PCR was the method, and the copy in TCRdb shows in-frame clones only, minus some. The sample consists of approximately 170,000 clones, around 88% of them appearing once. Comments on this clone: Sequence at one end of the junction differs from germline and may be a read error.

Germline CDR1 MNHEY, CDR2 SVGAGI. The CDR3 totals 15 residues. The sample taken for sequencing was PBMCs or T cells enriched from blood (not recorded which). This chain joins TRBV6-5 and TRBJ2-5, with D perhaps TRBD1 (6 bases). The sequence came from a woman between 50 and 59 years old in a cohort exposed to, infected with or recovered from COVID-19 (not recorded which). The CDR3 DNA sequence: TGTGCCAGCAGTCGACAGGACTGGTCACAAGCGACCCAGTACTTC. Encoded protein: CASSRQDWSQATQYF.